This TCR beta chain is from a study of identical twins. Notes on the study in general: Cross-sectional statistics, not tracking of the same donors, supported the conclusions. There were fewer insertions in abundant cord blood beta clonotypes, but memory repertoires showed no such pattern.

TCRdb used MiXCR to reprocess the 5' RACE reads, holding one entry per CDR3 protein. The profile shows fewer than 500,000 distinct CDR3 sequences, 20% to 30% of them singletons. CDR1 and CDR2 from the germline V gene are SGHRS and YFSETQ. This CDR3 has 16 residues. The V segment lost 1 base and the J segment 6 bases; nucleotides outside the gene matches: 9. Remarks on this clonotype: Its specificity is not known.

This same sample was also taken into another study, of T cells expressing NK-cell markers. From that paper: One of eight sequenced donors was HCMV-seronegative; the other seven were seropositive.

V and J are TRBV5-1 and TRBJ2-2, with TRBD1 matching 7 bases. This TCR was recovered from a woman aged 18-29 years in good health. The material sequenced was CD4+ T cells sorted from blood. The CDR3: CASSLIRGQSSGELFF. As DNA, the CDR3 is TGCGCCAGCAGCTTGATCCGGGGACAGTCTTCCGGGGAGCTGTTTTTT.